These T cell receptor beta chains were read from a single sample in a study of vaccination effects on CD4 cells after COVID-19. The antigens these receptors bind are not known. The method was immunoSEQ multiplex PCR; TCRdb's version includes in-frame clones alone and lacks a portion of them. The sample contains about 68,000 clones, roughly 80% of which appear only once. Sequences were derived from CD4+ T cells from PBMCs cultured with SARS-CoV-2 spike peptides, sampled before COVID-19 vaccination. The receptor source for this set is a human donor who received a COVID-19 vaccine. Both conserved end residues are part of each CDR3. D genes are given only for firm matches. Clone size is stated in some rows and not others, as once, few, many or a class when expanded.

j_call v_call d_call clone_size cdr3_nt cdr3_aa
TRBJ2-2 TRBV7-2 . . TGTGCCAGCAGCTTAGCACGTGGGGGGACCACCGGGGAGCTGTTTTTT CASSLARGGTTGELFF
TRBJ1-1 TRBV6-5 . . TGTGCCAGCAGTTACTCCTCCTATTCCCGGACTGAAGCTTTCTTT CASSYSSYSRTEAFF
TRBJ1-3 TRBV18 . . TGTGCCAGCTCACCACCAGGCAGGTCCGGAAACACCATATATTTT CASSPPGRSGNTIYF
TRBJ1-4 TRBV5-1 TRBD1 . TGCGCCAGCAGCTTGTTCCCAACAGGGGAAGAAAAACTGTTTTTT CASSLFPTGEEKLFF
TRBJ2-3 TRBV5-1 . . TGCGCCAGCAGCCCCGAGGGGCAGAGAGATACGCAGTATTTT CASSPEGQRDTQYF
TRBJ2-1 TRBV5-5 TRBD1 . TGTGCCAGCAGCGCGACAGGGAGCTCCTACAATGAGCAGTTCTTC CASSATGSSYNEQFF
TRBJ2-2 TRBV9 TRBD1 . TGTGCCAGCAGCGTAGGGCTAGGGGGACAGGGGAACACCGGGGAGCTGTTTTTT CASSVGLGGQGNTGELFF
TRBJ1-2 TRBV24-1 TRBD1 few TGTGCCACCAGTGACCCCCAGGGGGGACAAAAGAGTGCCTACACCTTC CATSDPQGGQKSAYTF
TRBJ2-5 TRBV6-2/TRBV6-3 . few TGTGCCAGCAGTTACTTCCCCGGGCAAGAGACCCAGTACTTC CASSYFPGQETQYF
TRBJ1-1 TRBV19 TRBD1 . TGTGCCAGCGGACAGGGGGGCATGAACACTGAAGCTTTCTTT CASGQGGMNTEAFF
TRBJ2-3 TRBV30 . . TGTGCCTGGAACCGGGCAGATACGCAGTATTTT CAWNRADTQYF
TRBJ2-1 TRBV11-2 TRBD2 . TGTGCCAGCAGCTTAGATAGCCTAGCGGGGCAAAGCTCCTACAATGAGCAGTTCTTC CASSLDSLAGQSSYNEQFF
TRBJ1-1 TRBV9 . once TGTGCCAGCAGCGTACCTGGGTCTTCCACTGAAGCTTTCTTT CASSVPGSSTEAFF
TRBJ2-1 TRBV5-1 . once TGCGCCACAGCAGGGTACTCCTACAATGAGCAGTTCTTC CATAGYSYNEQFF
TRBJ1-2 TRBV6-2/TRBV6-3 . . TGTGCCAGCAGCCGACCCGGGGATAACTATGGCTACACCTTC CASSRPGDNYGYTF
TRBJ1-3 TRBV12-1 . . TGTGCCAGCAGCACTCAGGAATTCCCCATATATTTT CASSTQEFPIYF
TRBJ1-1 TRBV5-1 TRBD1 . TGCGCCAGCAGCCCGGATGGACAGGGGGGGACTGAAGCTTTCTTT CASSPDGQGGTEAFF
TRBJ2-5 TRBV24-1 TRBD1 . TGTGCCACCAGTGATCCCTTGGGGACAGGTGTAAGAGAGGCCCAGTACTTC CATSDPLGTGVREAQYF
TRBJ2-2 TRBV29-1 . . TGCAGCGTGGTGGGACAATTCACCGGGGAGCTGTTTTTT CSVVGQFTGELFF
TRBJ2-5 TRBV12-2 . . TGTGCAAGTCGCCTGCCAAAGGCAGCCCAGTACTTC CASRLPKAAQYF
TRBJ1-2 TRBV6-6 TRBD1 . TGTGCCAGCAGCTCAGGGGGGACATATGGCTACACCTTC CASSSGGTYGYTF
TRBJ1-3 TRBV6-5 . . TGTGCCAGCAGTTACGGGGGTGGAGGAAACACCATATATTTT CASSYGGGGNTIYF
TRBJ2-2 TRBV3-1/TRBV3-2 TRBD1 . TGTGCCAGCAGCCAAGGACAGGGGAGCGGGGAGCTGTTTTTT CASSQGQGSGELFF
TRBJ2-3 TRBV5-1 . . TGCGCCAGCAGCTTGGGCACCGCTCCGGGATCGGGGCAGTATTTT CASSLGTAPGSGQYF
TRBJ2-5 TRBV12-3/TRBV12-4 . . TGTGCCAGCAGCTCTCGACTCGTAACCCAGTACTTC CASSSRLVTQYF
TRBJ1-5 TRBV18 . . TGTGCCAGCTCACCACGAGGGAACCAACTTGGCCAGCCCCAGCATTTT CASSPRGNQLGQPQHF
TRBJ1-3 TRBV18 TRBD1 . TGTGCCAGCTCACCACTCGACAGGGCTGGAAACACCATATATTTT CASSPLDRAGNTIYF
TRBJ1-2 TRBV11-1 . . TGTGCCAGCAGCCCCGGCCGGGGGCAAGGCTACACCTTC CASSPGRGQGYTF
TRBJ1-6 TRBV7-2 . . TGTGCCAGCAGCTTAGGTGGGGGGAGAATCCATTCACCCCTCCACTTT CASSLGGGRIHSPLHF
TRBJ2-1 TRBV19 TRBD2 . TGTGCCAGTAGTGGCAGGGGACTAGCGTACAATGAGCAGTTCTTC CASSGRGLAYNEQFF
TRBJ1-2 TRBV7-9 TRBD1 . TGTGCCAGCAGCCCCCGGACAGGGAGTGATGGCTACACCTTC CASSPRTGSDGYTF
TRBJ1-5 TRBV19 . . TGTGCCAGTAGTATAGGAGCGGTGAGGAGGGCAGATCAGCCCCAGCATTTT CASSIGAVRRADQPQHF
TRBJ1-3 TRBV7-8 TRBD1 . TGTGCCAGCACTACGAATAACAGGGGTACCTCTGGAAACACCATATATTTT CASTTNNRGTSGNTIYF
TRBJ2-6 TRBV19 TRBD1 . TGTGCCAGTAGTATATATAGCAGGACAGGCCTCTCTGGGGCCAACGTCCTGACTTTC CASSIYSRTGLSGANVLTF
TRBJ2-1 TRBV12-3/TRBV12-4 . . TGTGCCAGCAGTCCACAAGGATTAGGTGAGCAGTTCTTC CASSPQGLGEQFF
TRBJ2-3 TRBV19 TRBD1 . TGTGCCAGTAGTATCCGTAGTAGAGGGGGCAGCACAGATACGCAGTATTTT CASSIRSRGGSTDTQYF
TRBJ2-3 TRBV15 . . TGTGCCACCAGTCGACCTAGCAGGAGTTGGACAGATACGCAGTATTTT CATSRPSRSWTDTQYF
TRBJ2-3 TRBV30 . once TGTGCCTGGAGTAGGGACGTCAAAAGCACAGATACGCAGTATTTT CAWSRDVKSTDTQYF
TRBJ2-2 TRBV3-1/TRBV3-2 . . TGTGCCAGCAGCCAGAGGGGTTTGGCCGGGGAGCTGTTTTTT CASSQRGLAGELFF
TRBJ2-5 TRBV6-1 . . TGTGCCAGCAGTGACCAGCGGGACAGGCAGAAAGAGACCCAGTACTTC CASSDQRDRQKETQYF
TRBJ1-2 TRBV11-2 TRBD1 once TGTGCCAGCAGCTTAGGTAAAAGGACAGGGGGCGTCGTTTACTATGGCTACACCTTC CASSLGKRTGGVVYYGYTF
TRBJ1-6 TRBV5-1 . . TGCGCCAGCAGCTTGGAGGGTAATTCACCCCTCCACTTT CASSLEGNSPLHF
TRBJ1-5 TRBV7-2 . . TGTGCCAGCAGCTTATCCGGGGGTCTAAGCAATCAGCCCCAGCATTTT CASSLSGGLSNQPQHF
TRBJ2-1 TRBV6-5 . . TGTGCCAGCAGTCGGGACGGATACAATGAGCAGTTCTTC CASSRDGYNEQFF
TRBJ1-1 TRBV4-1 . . TGCGCCAGCAGCCAGGGGATCACTGAAGCTTTCTTT CASSQGITEAFF
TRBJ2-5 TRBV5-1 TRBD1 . TGCGCCAGCAGCCGACGGACAGGCCCGGAGACCCAGTACTTC CASSRRTGPETQYF
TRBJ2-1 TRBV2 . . TGTGCCAGCAGTGAAATTATGGAGGGGTTCAGTCAGTTCTTC CASSEIMEGFSQFF
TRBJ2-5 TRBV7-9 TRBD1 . TGTGCCAGCAGCCCGGGACAGGGACAAGAGACCCAGTACTTC CASSPGQGQETQYF
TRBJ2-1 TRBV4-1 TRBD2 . TGCGCCAGCAGCCAGGGCCCTAGCGGGGGTAACAATGAGCAGTTCTTC CASSQGPSGGNNEQFF
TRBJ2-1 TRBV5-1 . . TGCGCCAGCAGCTTGGACAGGACCGCCTACAATGAGCAGTTCTTC CASSLDRTAYNEQFF
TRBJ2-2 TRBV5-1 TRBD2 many TGCGCCAGCAGCCCCGGGACTAGCAATACCGGGGAGCTGTTTTTT CASSPGTSNTGELFF
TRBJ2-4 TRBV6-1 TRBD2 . TGTGCCAGCAGTGCGACCGGGACTAGCGGGGGGGACATTCAGTACTTC CASSATGTSGGDIQYF
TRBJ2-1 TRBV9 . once TGTGCCAGCAGCGTAGCAGGGATACACAATGAGCAGTTCTTC CASSVAGIHNEQFF
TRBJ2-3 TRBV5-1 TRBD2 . TGCGCCAGCAGCCAATTCGATGGGACTAGCGGGGGGCGAGATACGCAGTATTTT CASSQFDGTSGGRDTQYF